A selection of T cell receptor beta chains follows, all from one sample in a study of blood T cell repertoires in COVID-19. Here immunoSEQ multiplex PCR was the method, and the copy in TCRdb shows in-frame clones only, minus some. The sample consists of approximately 90,000 clones, about 89% of them appearing once. Source material: peripheral blood. These TCRs come from a woman aged 70 to 79 with acute or convalescent COVID-19. The CDR3 runs from the conserved cysteine through the conserved F or W. The D gene is left open where the match is weak. Only part of the rows carry a size: once, few, many, or a class if the clone is expanded.

size: NA; length: 15; D: TRBD2; J: TRBJ2-7; V: TRBV7-2; CDR3: CASSSTGLAWYEQYF; DNA: TGTGCCAGCAGCTCCACGGGACTAGCGTGGTACGAGCAGTACTTC
size: NA; length: 15; D: TRBD1; J: TRBJ1-4; V: TRBV6-5; CDR3: CASSNMDRGLEKLFF; DNA: TGTGCCAGCAGTAACATGGACAGGGGGCTAGAAAAACTGTTTTTT
size: NA; length: 19; D: NA; J: TRBJ1-3; V: TRBV11-2; CDR3: CASSLDSDRTYTSGNTIYF; DNA: TGTGCCAGCAGCTTGGATTCAGACAGAACATATACTTCTGGAAACACCATATATTTT
size: NA; length: 15; D: TRBD2; J: TRBJ2-2; V: TRBV11-2; CDR3: CASSLTRGGSGELFF; DNA: TGTGCCAGCAGCTTAACGCGGGGGGGCAGCGGGGAGCTGTTTTTT
size: NA; length: 15; D: TRBD1; J: TRBJ1-3; V: TRBV4-1; CDR3: CASSQGDRVGNTIYF; DNA: TGCGCCAGCAGCCAAGGCGACAGGGTGGGAAACACCATATATTTT
size: NA; length: 13; D: TRBD1; J: TRBJ2-2; V: TRBV10-3; CDR3: CATRQGASGELFF; DNA: TGTGCCACGAGACAGGGGGCATCCGGGGAGCTGTTTTTT
size: NA; length: 15; D: TRBD1; J: TRBJ1-4; V: TRBV6-5; CDR3: CASSTGQGGNEKLFF; DNA: TGTGCCAGCAGTACCGGACAGGGTGGCAATGAAAAACTGTTTTTT
size: NA; length: 14; D: TRBD2; J: TRBJ2-7; V: TRBV28; CDR3: CASRAGVSNYEQYF; DNA: TGTGCCAGTAGAGCGGGAGTAAGTAACTACGAGCAGTACTTC
size: NA; length: 15; D: TRBD1; J: TRBJ2-1; V: TRBV24-1; CDR3: CATSEQGAIYNEQFF; DNA: TGTGCCACCAGTGAACAGGGGGCAATCTACAATGAGCAGTTCTTC
size: once; length: 17; D: NA; J: TRBJ2-3; V: TRBV4-2; CDR3: CASSLGGGGRGSDTQYF; DNA: TGTGCCAGCAGCCTGGGGGGAGGAGGACGAGGGTCAGATACGCAGTATTTT
size: NA; length: 19; D: NA; J: TRBJ2-6; V: TRBV21-1; CDR3: CASSKVYRDPSSGANVLTF; DNA: TGTGCCAGCAGCAAAGTTTATCGGGATCCCTCTTCTGGGGCCAACGTCCTGACTTTC
size: NA; length: 15; D: TRBD1; J: TRBJ2-1; V: TRBV11-1; CDR3: CASSFYRDRGNEQFF; DNA: TGTGCCAGCAGTTTTTACCGGGACAGGGGCAATGAGCAGTTCTTC
size: NA; length: 15; D: TRBD2; J: TRBJ2-1; V: TRBV10-1; CDR3: CASSDIGTTKNEQFF; DNA: TGCGCCAGCAGTGATATAGGGACTACCAAGAATGAGCAGTTCTTC
size: once; length: 11; D: NA; J: TRBJ2-5; V: TRBV2; CDR3: CASTYQETQYF; DNA: TGTGCCAGCACGTACCAAGAGACCCAGTACTTC
size: NA; length: 14; D: NA; J: TRBJ2-3; V: TRBV7-2; CDR3: CASSLTLTADTQYF; DNA: TGTGCCAGCAGCTTAACGCTGACTGCAGATACGCAGTATTTT
size: NA; length: 15; D: NA; J: TRBJ2-2; V: TRBV19; CDR3: CASSIDPRPTGELFF; DNA: TGTGCCAGTAGTATAGACCCCCGTCCCACCGGGGAGCTGTTTTTT
size: NA; length: 14; D: NA; J: TRBJ1-1; V: TRBV18; CDR3: CASSLQSMNTEAFF; DNA: TGTGCCAGCTCACTACAAAGTATGAACACTGAAGCTTTCTTT
size: NA; length: 17; D: TRBD2; J: TRBJ2-2; V: TRBV4-1; CDR3: CASSPGLAGGRTGELFF; DNA: TGCGCCAGCAGCCCGGGACTAGCGGGGGGACGTACCGGGGAGCTGTTTTTT
size: NA; length: 13; D: TRBD1; J: TRBJ2-1; V: TRBV20-1; CDR3: CSASKGAWNEQFF; DNA: TGCAGTGCTAGTAAGGGGGCGTGGAATGAGCAGTTCTTC
size: NA; length: 16; D: NA; J: TRBJ1-1; V: TRBV18; CDR3: CASSPTTEVMNTEAFF; DNA: TGTGCCAGCTCACCAACGACAGAAGTCATGAACACTGAAGCTTTCTTT
size: NA; length: 20; D: NA; J: TRBJ1-6; V: TRBV3-1/TRBV3-2; CDR3: CASSPPQPGLSHLYNSPLHF; DNA: TGTGCCAGCAGCCCTCCCCAGCCAGGGTTGAGCCACCTCTATAATTCACCCCTCCACTTT
size: NA; length: 16; D: NA; J: TRBJ2-3; V: TRBV1; CDR3: CTSSQTRGGDTDTQYF; DNA: TGCACCAGCAGCCAAACGCGGGGGGGGGACACAGATACGCAGTATTTT
size: once; length: 12; D: NA; J: TRBJ1-1; V: TRBV28; CDR3: CASSTRATEAFF; DNA: TGTGCCAGCAGCACCAGGGCCACTGAAGCTTTCTTT
size: NA; length: 13; D: TRBD1; J: TRBJ2-5; V: TRBV6-5; CDR3: CASSPRQGETQYF; DNA: TGTGCCAGCAGTCCACGACAGGGAGAGACCCAGTACTTC
size: once; length: 14; D: NA; J: TRBJ1-4; V: TRBV7-9; CDR3: CASSRQDGIEKLFF; DNA: TGTGCCAGCAGCAGACAGGATGGGATTGAAAAACTGTTTTTT
size: NA; length: 13; D: TRBD1; J: TRBJ2-7; V: TRBV30; CDR3: CAWSRGQGNEQYF; DNA: TGTGCCTGGAGTCGGGGACAGGGTAACGAGCAGTACTTC
size: NA; length: 14; D: NA; J: TRBJ2-2; V: TRBV5-1; CDR3: CASSLDRSTGELFF; DNA: TGCGCCAGCAGCTTAGACAGGAGCACCGGGGAGCTGTTTTTT
size: NA; length: 16; D: TRBD2; J: TRBJ2-3; V: TRBV7-2; CDR3: CASSSRTSGSTDTQYF; DNA: TGTGCCAGCAGCTCGCGGACTAGCGGGAGCACAGATACGCAGTATTTT
size: NA; length: 16; D: NA; J: TRBJ1-6; V: TRBV3-1/TRBV3-2; CDR3: CASSQGKSSYNSPLHF; DNA: TGTGCCAGCAGCCAAGGAAAGAGCTCCTATAATTCACCCCTCCACTTT
size: NA; length: 20; D: TRBD1; J: TRBJ1-5; V: TRBV11-3; CDR3: CASSSSKGEDRGPFGQPQHF; DNA: TGTGCCAGCAGCTCCTCCAAGGGGGAGGACAGGGGCCCTTTTGGGCAGCCCCAGCATTTT
size: NA; length: 13; D: NA; J: TRBJ1-5; V: TRBV28; CDR3: CASATPPTGSQHF; DNA: TGTGCCAGCGCCACCCCCCCGACGGGGTCCCAGCATTTT